This entry is about one TCR beta chain. What it recognizes is unknown. This record belongs to a study of tumor-infiltrating T cells and Merkel cell polyomavirus. Study-level background: CD8+ T cells recognized the Merkel cell polyomavirus KLL epitope. Median follow-up was approximately 2.5 years, ranging from roughly 1.1 to 6.0 years. Broader study findings: A limitation of this study is its small sample size. Tumors with about 5-120 KLL-specific clonotypes, versus 0-3, showed better MCC-specific survival.

V shed 4 bases and J shed 10 bases, with 14 bases lying between them. The germline V gene encodes CDR1 SGHVS and CDR2 FQNEAQ. CDR3 length: 14 amino acids. Robust Merkel cell polyomavirus Large T antigen positivity by immunohistochemistry was seen in all patients' tumors. KLL-tetramer+ populations exceeded 0.04% of CD8+ T cells in blood and/or cultured TIL. Using immunoSEQ multiplex PCR, the repertoire was profiled, and TCRdb retains in-frame clones only, with some absent. The sample consists of roughly 3,000 clones, 84% of them appearing once. Sequenced input: tumor tissue. The clonotype comes from a man in his forties or fifties with Merkel cell carcinoma. V and J are TRBV7-8 and TRBJ1-6; possible D gene TRBD1, 5 bases. CDR3 sequence (DNA): TGTGCCAGCAGCTCGCGGGACGGTGGGTCACCCCTCCACTTT. Translating gives CASSSRDGGSPLHF.